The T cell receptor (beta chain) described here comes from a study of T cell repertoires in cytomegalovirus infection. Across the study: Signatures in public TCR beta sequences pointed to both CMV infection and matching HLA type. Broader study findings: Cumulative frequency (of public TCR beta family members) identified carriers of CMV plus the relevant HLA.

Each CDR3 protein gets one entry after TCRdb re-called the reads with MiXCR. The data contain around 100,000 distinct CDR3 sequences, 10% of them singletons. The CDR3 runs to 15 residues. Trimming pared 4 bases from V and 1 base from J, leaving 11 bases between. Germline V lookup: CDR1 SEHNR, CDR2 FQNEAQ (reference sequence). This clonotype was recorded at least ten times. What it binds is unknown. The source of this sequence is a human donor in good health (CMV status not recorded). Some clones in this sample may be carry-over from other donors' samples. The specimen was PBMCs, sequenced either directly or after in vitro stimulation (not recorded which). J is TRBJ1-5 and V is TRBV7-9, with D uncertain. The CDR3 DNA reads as TGTGCCAGCAGCTCCTCAGGTATCAGCAATCAGCCCCAGCATTTT. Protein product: CASSSSGISNQPQHF.